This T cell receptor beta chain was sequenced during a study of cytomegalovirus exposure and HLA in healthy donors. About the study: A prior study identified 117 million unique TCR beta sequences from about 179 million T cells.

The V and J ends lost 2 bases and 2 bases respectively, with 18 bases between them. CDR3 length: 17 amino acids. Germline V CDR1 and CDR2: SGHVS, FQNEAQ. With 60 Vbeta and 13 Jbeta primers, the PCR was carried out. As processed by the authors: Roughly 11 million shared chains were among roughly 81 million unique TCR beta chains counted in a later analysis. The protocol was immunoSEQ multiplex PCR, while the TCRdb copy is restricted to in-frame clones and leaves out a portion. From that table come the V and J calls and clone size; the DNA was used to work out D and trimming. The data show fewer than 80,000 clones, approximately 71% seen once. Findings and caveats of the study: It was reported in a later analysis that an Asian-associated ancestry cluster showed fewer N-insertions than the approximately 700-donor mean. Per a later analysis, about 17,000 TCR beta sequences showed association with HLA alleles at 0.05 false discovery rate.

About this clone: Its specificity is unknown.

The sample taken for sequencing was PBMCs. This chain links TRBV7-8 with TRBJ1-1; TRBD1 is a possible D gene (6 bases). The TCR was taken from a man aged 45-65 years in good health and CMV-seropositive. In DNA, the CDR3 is TGTGCCAGCAGCTTAAAAACTAGGGGCAGGGGTAACACTGAAGCTTTCTTT. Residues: CASSLKTRGRGNTEAFF. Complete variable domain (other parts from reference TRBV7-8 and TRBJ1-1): GAGVSQSPRYKVAKRGQDVALRCDPISGHVSLFWYQQALGQGPEFLTYFQNEAQLDKSGLPSDRFFAERPEGSVSTLKIQRTQQEDSAVYLCASSLKTRGRGNTEAFFGQGTRLTVV.